The 27 T cell receptor beta chains presented below share a single source sample, sequenced in a study of blood T cell repertoires in COVID-19. The protocol was immunoSEQ multiplex PCR, while the TCRdb copy is restricted to in-frame clones and leaves out a portion. The sample records tens of thousands of clones, roughly 89% being singletons. What was sequenced was peripheral blood. The receptor set was obtained from a man aged 45-65 years with active COVID-19.

The chain combines TRBV7-7 with TRBJ2-3, with 13 bases aligning to TRBD2. The germline CDR1 and CDR2 sequences are SSHAT and FNYEAQ (reference sequence). J was trimmed by 5 bases and V by 5 bases; bases with no gene match: 10. This CDR3 has 17 residues. CDR3 coding DNA: TGTGCCAGCAGCCAGCAGCCGGGACTAGCGGGAATAGATACGCAGTATTTT. Protein product: CASSQQPGLAGIDTQYF. Complete variable domain (other parts from reference TRBV7-7 and TRBJ2-3): GAGVSQSPRYKVTKRGQDVTLRCDPISSHATLYWYQQALGQGPEFLTYFNYEAQPDKSGLPSDRFSAERPEGSISTLTIQRTEQRDSAMYRCASSQQPGLAGIDTQYFGPGTRLTVL.

The table lists this clone with a few counts. The chain uses TRBV27 and TRBJ2-3; 8 nucleotides line up with TRBD2. Germline CDR1 and CDR2: MNHEY and SMNVEV (reference sequence). Unmatched junction bases numbered 6, after V lost 5 bases and J lost 2 bases. This CDR3 is 15 amino acids long. For the CDR3, the DNA is TGTGCCAGCAGTGTCCCGGGGGGGCACACAGATACGCAGTATTTT. This codes for CASSVPGGHTDTQYF.

The chain joins TRBV10-3 to TRBJ2-1, with 11 bases lining up with TRBD2. The germline V gene encodes CDR1 ENHRY and CDR2 SYGVKD. V lost 2 bases and J lost 0; bases outside the gene matches: 3. The CDR3 has 17 amino acids. This CDR3 is CAISEGTSGGSYNEQFF. The CDR3 coding sequence is TGTGCCATCAGTGAGGGGACTAGCGGAGGCTCCTACAATGAGCAGTTCTTC.

The J gene is TRBJ1-3, the V gene TRBV7-2; D is perhaps TRBD1 (5 bases). This CDR3 has 15 residues. Deletions cut 1 base from V and 0 bases from J, with 7 bases between. CDR1 is SGHTA, CDR2 FQGNSA, per germline. CDR3 in DNA: TGTGCCAGCAGCTTAGGGGGCCCCTCTGGAAACACCATATATTTT. This encodes CASSLGGPSGNTIYF. The full variable domain, completed using reference TRBV7-2 and TRBJ1-3, is GAGVSQSPSNKVTEKGKDVELRCDPISGHTALYWYRQSLGQGLEFLIYFQGNSAPDKSGLPSDRFSAERTGGSVSTLTIQRTQQEDSAVYLCASSLGGPSGNTIYFGEGSWLTVV.

The V call is TRBV5-6, the J call TRBJ2-5, with D possibly matching TRBD2 (6 bases). The CDR3 extends over 15 amino acids. V was cut by 6 bases and J by 4 bases, with 19 bases left in between. Germline CDR1 reads SGHDT; CDR2 reads YYEEEE. In DNA form, the CDR3 reads TGTGCCAGCACCCGCGGGGTCGGTATGTTAGAGACCCAGTACTTC. Translation gives CASTRGVGMLETQYF. Combining the CDR3 with reference TRBV5-6 and TRBJ2-5 gives the whole variable domain DAGVTQSPTHLIKTRGQQVTLRCSPKSGHDTVSWYQQALGQGPQFIFQYYEEEERQRGNFPDRFSGHQFPNYSSELNVNALLLGDSALYLCASTRGVGMLETQYFGPGTRLLVL.

The chain links TRBV3-1 (or the pseudogene TRBV3-2) to TRBJ2-4, with 15 positions matching TRBD2. Germline-derived CDR1 and CDR2 are LGHDT and YNNKEL (reference sequence). The CDR3 has 19 residues. Trimming took 4 bases from V and 3 from J; bases not matched to a gene: 10. The CDR3, as DNA: TGTGCCAGCAGCCTACGGACTAGCGGGGGGGCCGGGGGCAAAAACATTCAGTACTTC. It yields the protein CASSLRTSGGAGGKNIQYF.

The V gene is TRBV14, the J gene TRBJ2-7, with 10 bases lining up with TRBD2. CDR3 length equals 15 residues. V gave up 4 bases and J gave up 5 bases; unmatched junction bases: 8. CDR1 is SGHDN and CDR2 is FVKESK in the germline V gene. The chain's CDR3 is CASSPASGGFHEQYF. CDR3 nucleotides: TGTGCCAGCAGCCCAGCTAGCGGGGGTTTCCACGAGCAGTACTTC. Together with reference TRBV14 and TRBJ2-7, the CDR3 gives the full variable domain: EAGVTQFPSHSVIEKGQTVTLRCDPISGHDNLYWYRRVMGKEIKFLLHFVKESKQDESGMPNNRFLAERTGGTYSTLKVQPAELEDSGVYFCASSPASGGFHEQYFGPGTRLTVT.

The chain recombines TRBV5-4 with TRBJ2-1, with 12 bases that match TRBD2. Germline CDR1 SGHNT, CDR2 YYREEE (reference sequence). The CDR3 loop spans 17 amino acids. With 0 bases clipped from V and 8 bases from J, the junction kept 9 bases outside the gene matches. The CDR3 DNA reads as TGTGCCAGCAGCTTGGATCTAGCGGGGGGGGACAGGGATGAGCAGTTCTTC. Its protein product is CASSLDLAGGDRDEQFF.

The gene calls are TRBV4-1 and TRBJ1-4; a possible D gene is TRBD1 (6 bases). The ends were cut back, 0 bases at V and 8 bases at J, with 13 bases in the middle. The CDR3 totals 15 residues. Germline V gene lookup returns CDR1 MGHRA and CDR2 YSYEKL. CDR3 bases: TGCGCCAGCAGCCAAGAGGCCAGGGGTGGGGAAAAACTGTTTTTT. Amino acid sequence: CASSQEARGGEKLFF.

This rearrangement joins TRBV6-5 to TRBJ1-5, with D perhaps TRBD1 (5 bases). The CDR3 totals 15 residues. Germline loops: CDR1 MNHEY, CDR2 SVGAGI. V lost 5 bases to trimming and J lost 1 base, with 12 bases between them. In DNA form, the CDR3 reads TGTGCCAGCAGTCGACTCGGGGGAAGCAATCAGCCCCAGCATTTT. Its protein product is CASSRLGGSNQPQHF.

The chain uses TRBV28 and TRBJ2-7; unclear D gene. Deletions cut 6 bases from V and 2 bases from J, with 11 bases between. Germline loops: CDR1 MDHEN, CDR2 SYDVKM. The CDR3 loop spans 13 amino acids. The DNA of the CDR3 is TGTGCCAGCAGGGAATGGGCCACCTACGAGCAGTACTTC. Translation gives CASREWATYEQYF.

V gene TRBV7-2 combines with J gene TRBJ2-3, with D uncertain. Germline V lookup: CDR1 SGHTA, CDR2 FQGNSA. V lost 4 bases, J lost 1 base, and 9 bases lay in between. The CDR3 has 14 residues. CDR3 residues: CASSWLLGTDTQYF. The CDR3 DNA sequence: TGTGCCAGCAGCTGGCTGTTGGGCACAGATACGCAGTATTTT.

The V gene is TRBV30, the J gene TRBJ1-3; possibly TRBD1 for D (5 bases). The CDR3 consists of 13 residues. Germline V lookup: CDR1 GTSNPN, CDR2 SVGIG (reference sequence). V was trimmed by 0 bases and J by 4 bases, leaving 7 bases between them. CDR3 loop: CAWSVRGGNTIYF. The CDR3 DNA reads as TGTGCCTGGAGTGTACGGGGGGGAAACACCATATATTTT. The whole variable domain, filled in from reference TRBV30 and TRBJ1-3, reads SQTIHQWPATLVQPVGSPLSLECTVEGTSNPNLYWYRQAAGRGLQLLFYSVGIGQISSEVPQNLSASRPQDRQFILSSKKLLLSDSGFYLCAWSVRGGNTIYFGEGSWLTVV.

V gene TRBV12-3 or TRBV12-4 combines with J gene TRBJ1-1, with D unclear. CDR3 length equals 13 residues. The ends were cut back, 4 bases at V and 1 base at J, with 7 bases in the middle. This chain's CDR3 is CASSSTGNTEAFF. For the CDR3, the DNA is TGTGCCAGCAGTTCTACCGGGAACACTGAAGCTTTCTTT.

This clone was seen a few times. The chain's CDR3 is CASSISLGTGVGYTF. As DNA, the CDR3 is TGTGCCAGCAGCATATCCCTCGGGACAGGGGTCGGCTACACCTTC. This chain connects TRBV11-2 to TRBJ1-2; the match to TRBD1 covers 10 bases. The CDR3 runs to 15 residues. In germline, CDR1 is SGHAT, CDR2 FQNNGV. V trimming: 5 bases; J trimming: 8 bases; junction bases outside the gene matches: 11.

The chain recombines TRBV6-5 with TRBJ1-2; 9 nucleotides match TRBD1. V was clipped by 6 bases and J by 5 bases; unmatched bases: 7. The CDR3 loop spans 14 amino acids. Per the germline V gene, CDR1 is MNHEY and CDR2 is SVGAGI. In nucleotides, the CDR3 is TGTGCCAGCAGACCGGGGACAGGGACTTATGGCTACACCTTC. Residues: CASRPGTGTYGYTF.

This chain connects TRBV6-5 to TRBJ1-6; 7 bases match TRBD1. Germline V gives CDR1 MNHEY, CDR2 SVGAGI. Unmatched junction bases numbered 7, after V lost 8 bases and J lost 3 bases. The CDR3 consists of 15 residues. CDR3 nucleotides: TGTGCCAGCTGTTCCGACAGGGTCTATAATTCACCCCTCCACTTT. It specifies CASCSDRVYNSPLHF.

The J gene is TRBJ2-7, the V gene TRBV4-3, with D possibly being TRBD2 (5 bases). The germline V gene encodes CDR1 LGHNA and CDR2 YSLEER. V shed 5 bases and J shed 3 bases, with 11 bases lying between them. CDR3 size: 13 residues. The CDR3 loop is CASSALVGYEQYF. The CDR3 coding sequence is TGCGCCAGCAGCGCACTAGTGGGCTACGAGCAGTACTTC.

The chain combines TRBV7-9 with TRBJ1-2; no firm D call. The germline CDR1 and CDR2 sequences are SEHNR and FQNEAQ (reference sequence). Trimming pared 4 bases from V and 5 bases from J, leaving 8 bases between. This CDR3 is 12 amino acids long. The CDR3 here is CASSSGPYGYTF. In DNA, the CDR3 is TGTGCCAGCAGCTCGGGTCCGTATGGCTACACCTTC. Filled out from reference TRBV7-9 and TRBJ1-2, the complete variable domain reads DTGVSQNPRHKITKRGQNVTFRCDPISEHNRLYWYRQTLGQGPEFLTYFQNEAQLEKSRLLSDRFSAERPKGSFSTLEIQRTEQGDSAMYLCASSSGPYGYTFGSGTRLTVV.

This chain uses TRBV7-9 with TRBJ1-4; 7 bases align to TRBD1. Germline V CDR1 and CDR2: SEHNR, FQNEAQ (reference sequence). The CDR3 runs to 12 residues. With 5 bases clipped from V and 8 bases from J, the junction kept 2 bases outside the gene matches. As DNA, the CDR3 is TGTGCCAGCAGCCGGGGACAGGAAAAACTGTTTTTT. It is translated as CASSRGQEKLFF.

The V gene is TRBV7-8, the J gene TRBJ1-1, with 7 bases fitting TRBD1. V was clipped by 4 bases and J by 1 base; unmatched bases: 6. The CDR3 runs 15 residues. CDR1 and CDR2 from the germline V gene are SGHVS and FQNEAQ. The CDR3 here is CASSSTQGRNTEAFF. CDR3 coding DNA: TGTGCCAGCAGCTCGACACAGGGGAGGAACACTGAAGCTTTCTTT. Based on the CDR3 plus reference TRBV7-8 and TRBJ1-1, the full variable domain is GAGVSQSPRYKVAKRGQDVALRCDPISGHVSLFWYQQALGQGPEFLTYFQNEAQLDKSGLPSDRFFAERPEGSVSTLKIQRTQQEDSAVYLCASSSTQGRNTEAFFGQGTRLTVV.

The chain carries TRBV9 and TRBJ2-7, with 7 bases identical to TRBD2. The CDR3 is 15 amino acids. J was trimmed by 4 bases and V by 4 bases; bases with no gene match: 11. CDR1 is SGDLS and CDR2 is YYNGEE in the germline V gene. Here the CDR3 DNA reads TGTGCCAGCAGCTCAAGAGCGGGGACCGTGTACGAGCAGTACTTC. This codes for CASSSRAGTVYEQYF.

This chain connects TRBV2 to TRBJ1-3, with 9 bases identical to TRBD1. The CDR3 runs 15 residues. Looked up from germline, CDR1 is SNHLY and CDR2 is FYNNEI. Trimming removed 3 bases from V and 3 bases from J; junction bases left unmatched: 3. CDR3 sequence (DNA): TGTGCCAGCAGTGAGGGACAGGGCCTTGGAAACACCATATATTTT. Translated, it gives CASSEGQGLGNTIYF.

The chain combines TRBV7-9 with TRBJ2-7, with D maybe TRBD2 (5 bases). Germline V gives CDR1 SEHNR, CDR2 FQNEAQ (reference sequence). The CDR3 covers 11 residues. V lost 11 bases and J lost 7, with 15 bases in between. DNA for the CDR3: TGTGCCGGTGGGAGCACTGGGGAGCAGTACTTC. Amino acids: CAGGSTGEQYF.

This clone was seen only once. This rearrangement joins TRBV6-6 to TRBJ2-5, with TRBD2 matching over 14 bases. The CDR3 is 19 amino acids. The V gene end was trimmed by 5 bases and the J gene end by 4 bases; junction bases not matched to a gene: 15. Germline CDR1 MNHNY, CDR2 SVGAGI (reference sequence). CDR3 amino acids: CASSPRRLAGGKRGETQYF. The CDR3 DNA sequence: TGTGCCAGCAGTCCTCGCCGACTAGCGGGGGGGAAGAGGGGAGAGACCCAGTACTTC.

V gene TRBV19 combines with J gene TRBJ2-6; TRBD2 might be the D (6 bases). Trimming left V 6 bases short and J 0 bases short, with 15 bases between. This CDR3 is built from 17 residues. Germline V gene sequence: CDR1 LNHDA, CDR2 SQIVND (reference sequence). CDR3 DNA: TGTGCCAGTAGCCGGGGGAGATTAGACTCTGGGGCCAACGTCCTGACTTTC. This sequence encodes CASSRGRLDSGANVLTF.

Only one count was recorded for this clone. The J gene is TRBJ2-3, the V gene TRBV7-9; 8 positions match TRBD2. CDR1 is SEHNR, CDR2 FQNEAQ, per germline (reference sequence). Unmatched junction bases numbered 6, after V lost 1 base and J lost 6 bases. This CDR3 contains 15 residues. CDR3 protein: CASSLVAGGRDTQYF. The CDR3, as DNA: TGTGCCAGCAGCTTAGTCGCGGGGGGCCGGGATACGCAGTATTTT. Combining the CDR3 with reference TRBV7-9 and TRBJ2-3 gives the whole variable domain DTGVSQNPRHKITKRGQNVTFRCDPISEHNRLYWYRQTLGQGPEFLTYFQNEAQLEKSRLLSDRFSAERPKGSFSTLEIQRTEQGDSAMYLCASSLVAGGRDTQYFGPGTRLTVL.